A selection of T cell receptor beta chains follows, all from one sample in a study of T cell repertoires in cytomegalovirus infection. MiXCR, applied by TCRdb to the reads, yields one record per CDR3 protein. The sample includes 400,000 or so distinct CDR3 sequences, 31% seen only once; the top ten take approximately 14%. Sequenced: PBMCs. The receptor set was obtained from a human donor in good health (CMV status not recorded). Some clones in this sample may be carry-over from other donors' samples. Each CDR3 is given with its conserved first and last residue.

v_gene: TRBV4-3; CDR3aa: CASSQDRTRNEKLFF
v_gene: TRBV12-3/TRBV12-4; CDR3aa: CASSYRLGTEAFF
v_gene: TRBV10-3; CDR3aa: CAIGQRSAYEQYF
v_gene: TRBV12-3/TRBV12-4; CDR3aa: CASSLGAGGQEDTQYF
v_gene: TRBV23-1; CDR3aa: CASSHYPGANQPQHF
v_gene: TRBV7-2; CDR3aa: CASSLQLHRNNEQFF
v_gene: TRBV7-6; CDR3aa: CASSPRPSGGDTQYF
v_gene: TRBV6-1; CDR3aa: CASSDQGRGYEQYF
v_gene: TRBV25-1; CDR3aa: CASSEPGTGNSPLHF
v_gene: TRBV7-9; CDR3aa: CASGDRAGYGYTF
v_gene: TRBV7-9; CDR3aa: CASSFSGTLRDTEAFF
v_gene: TRBV2; CDR3aa: CASSELKLGNNSPLHF
v_gene: TRBV10-3; CDR3aa: CAISESATGQGSEQYF
v_gene: TRBV2; CDR3aa: CASSDLAAHLGYTF
v_gene: TRBV7-2; CDR3aa: CASSRPGQGPYEQYF
v_gene: TRBV6-6; CDR3aa: CASSYSGGNNNEQFF
v_gene: TRBV6-5; CDR3aa: CASGQGSNQPQHF
v_gene: TRBV7-8; CDR3aa: CASSSPAQGAAGNTIYF
v_gene: TRBV19; CDR3aa: CASSVIYSGQGNSYEQYF
v_gene: TRBV9; CDR3aa: CSSSGPNSNQPQHF
v_gene: TRBV6-1; CDR3aa: CASRGGFSQYF
v_gene: TRBV5-8; CDR3aa: CASSPGLGAASNQPQHF
v_gene: TRBV5-3; CDR3aa: CASSLGADFYGYTF
v_gene: TRBV2; CDR3aa: CASSIRGSGNTIYF
v_gene: TRBV24-1; CDR3aa: CATSDGGLSQPQHF
v_gene: TRBV19; CDR3aa: CASSPTLAGIQYF
v_gene: TRBV6-2/TRBV6-3; CDR3aa: CASSYPGQGRQPQHF
v_gene: TRBV28; CDR3aa: CASGMITGGPTDTQYF
v_gene: TRBV7-6; CDR3aa: CASSQQGTYEQYF
v_gene: TRBV12-3/TRBV12-4; CDR3aa: CASSPQWGPYEQYF
v_gene: TRBV20-1; CDR3aa: CSARRTSGGPGSETQYF
v_gene: TRBV15; CDR3aa: CATSREDPGSSYNEQFF
v_gene: TRBV6-2/TRBV6-3; CDR3aa: CASRPPGGLSNEQFF
v_gene: TRBV7-2; CDR3aa: CASSPGYGNNYEQYF
v_gene: TRBV12-3/TRBV12-4; CDR3aa: CASSSLTAVGGYTF
v_gene: TRBV11-2; CDR3aa: CASVDRGPSYEQYF
v_gene: TRBV7-9; CDR3aa: CASSQLGQATYGYTF
v_gene: TRBV7-2; CDR3aa: CASSRTSGGSTDTQYF
v_gene: TRBV4-1; CDR3aa: CASSLREDTGELFF
v_gene: TRBV10-2; CDR3aa: CASSELAGNNEQFF
v_gene: TRBV7-8; CDR3aa: CASSFGPNNEQFF
v_gene: TRBV11-2; CDR3aa: CASSFDMASPGEKLFF
v_gene: TRBV2; CDR3aa: CDSSELRTVNTEAFF
v_gene: TRBV6-2/TRBV6-3; CDR3aa: CASNRLSNTGELFF